The 16 T cell receptor beta chains given below trace back to one sample, sequenced in a study of long-term antiretroviral therapy in people with HIV. It was version v3.0 of the immunoSEQ assay that was run at survey level. Assay: immunoSEQ multiplex PCR; the TCRdb copy retains only in-frame clones and omits some. The sample has 20,000 to 30,000 clones; around 85% are singletons. The source was unsorted PBMCs, collected 1.2 years after starting antiretroviral therapy. These receptor sequences come from a man between 50 and 59 years old with HIV.

The genes are TRBV4-2 and TRBJ1-2; D unresolved. V gave up 3 bases and J gave up 12 bases, with 20 bases separating them. Germline V gene sequence: CDR1 LGHNA, CDR2 YNFKEQ. CDR3 length: 14 amino acids. The CDR3 reads CASSQDNVPVGNTF. The CDR3 DNA follows: TGTGCCAGCAGCCAGGATAATGTCCCAGTGGGTAACACCTTC.

The chain uses TRBV4-3 and TRBJ1-6; D uncertain. V lost 1 base to trimming and J lost 0 bases, with 19 bases between them. Germline V lookup: CDR1 LGHNA, CDR2 YSLEER. This CDR3 is built from 20 residues. The CDR3 coding sequence is TGCGCCAGCAGCCAAGTAGCCTCCCGAGGACGGAGCTCCTATAATTCACCCCTCCACTTT. This gives the protein CASSQVASRGRSSYNSPLHF.

This chain uses TRBV7-9 with TRBJ1-2, with D hard to call. The CDR3 extends over 12 amino acids. Germline V CDR1 and CDR2: SEHNR, FQNEAQ (reference sequence). Trimming removed 3 bases at V and 8 bases at J, with 10 bases between. The CDR3 sequence is CASSLDFRGYTF. The CDR3 DNA reads TGTGCCAGCAGCTTGGATTTTCGGGGCTACACCTTC.

The CDR3 DNA is TGTGCCAGCAGCTTAGGTGCGACTAGTTTCGATGAGCAGTTCTTC. The encoded protein is CASSLGATSFDEQFF. The chain couples TRBV7-6 to TRBJ2-1; D may be TRBD2 (6 bases). Trimming removed 1 base from V and 8 bases from J, with 15 bases in between. Germline-derived CDR1 and CDR2 are SGHVS and FNYEAQ. The CDR3 spans 15 residues. The entire variable domain, with the rest obtained from reference TRBV7-6 and TRBJ2-1, is as follows: GAGVSQSPRYKVTKRGQDVALRCDPISGHVSLYWYRQALGQGPEFLTYFNYEAQQDKSGLPNDRFSAERPEGSISTLTIQRTEQRDSAMYRCASSLGATSFDEQFFGPGTRLTVL.

The chain links TRBV30 to TRBJ1-1; the D is unclear. The germline gives CDR1 GTSNPN, CDR2 SVGIG (reference sequence). The V and J ends lost 7 bases and 0 bases respectively, with 9 bases between them. The CDR3 length is 12 residues. In nucleotides, the CDR3 is TGTGCCTCGACTATCCTGAACACTGAAGCTTTCTTT. Its translation is CASTILNTEAFF.

J is TRBJ2-2 and V is TRBV7-8; D possibly uses TRBD1 or TRBD2 (5 bases each). Trimming took off 4 bases at V and 4 bases at J, with 16 bases between the two ends. This CDR3 contains 16 residues. Looked up from germline, CDR1 is SGHVS and CDR2 is FQNEAQ. CDR3 protein: CASSYMGQGSTGELFF. CDR3 DNA: TGTGCCAGCAGCTATATGGGGCAAGGGAGCACCGGGGAGCTGTTTTTT.

The chain links TRBV5-1 to TRBJ1-2; possibly TRBD1 for D (5 bases). The germline V gene encodes CDR1 SGHRS and CDR2 YFSETQ. Trimming removed 2 bases at V and 2 bases at J, with 13 bases between. The CDR3 is 15 residues long. The CDR3 region has the DNA TGCGCCAGCAGCTTTGAACCGGGACGGAACTATGGCTACACCTTC. Its translation is CASSFEPGRNYGYTF.

V is TRBV7-9 and J is TRBJ2-3; TRBD1 matches 8 bases. CDR3 size: 15 residues. Germline CDR1 is SEHNR and CDR2 is FQNEAQ (reference sequence). Trimming removed 1 base from V and 3 bases from J; junction bases left unmatched: 3. The CDR3, as DNA: TGTGCCAGCAGCTTAGGGACAGGGTCAACAGATACGCAGTATTTT. Its translation: CASSLGTGSTDTQYF.

The chain carries TRBV7-8 and TRBJ2-1; D is undetermined. Germline loops: CDR1 SGHVS, CDR2 FQNEAQ. CDR3 length equals 14 residues. Trimming pared 5 bases from V and 3 bases from J, leaving 11 bases between. CDR3 DNA: TGTGCCAGCAGCATCGACCGAGGCTACAATGAGCAGTTCTTC. This gives the protein CASSIDRGYNEQFF.

The rearrangement links TRBV9 to TRBJ1-3; D is ambiguous. Trimming stripped 3 bases from V and 1 base from J, with 11 bases between. This CDR3 has 15 amino acids. The germline gives CDR1 SGDLS, CDR2 YYNGEE. CDR3 DNA sequence: TGTGCCAGCAGCGGCGAGGGAATATCTGGAAACACCATATATTTT. Translation gives CASSGEGISGNTIYF.

This chain uses TRBV19 with TRBJ1-2; D is perhaps TRBD1 (5 bases). This CDR3 is built from 15 residues. Germline CDR1 reads LNHDA; CDR2 reads SQIVND (reference sequence). V was cut by 1 base and J by 6 bases, with 15 bases left in between. This CDR3 is CASSIVGTPSDGYTF. The CDR3 DNA reads TGTGCCAGTAGTATAGTGGGGACGCCTTCAGATGGCTACACCTTC. Drawing the rest from reference TRBV19 and TRBJ1-2, the complete variable domain is DGGITQSPKYLFRKEGQNVTLSCEQNLNHDAMYWYRQDPGQGLRLIYYSQIVNDFQKGDIAEGYSVSREKKESFPLTVTSAQKNPTAFYLCASSIVGTPSDGYTFGSGTRLTVV.

The rearrangement joins TRBV19 to TRBJ1-6; possible D gene TRBD1, 6 bases. Trimming left V 3 bases short and J 16 bases short, with 13 bases between. The CDR3 contains 12 residues. Germline CDR1 LNHDA, CDR2 SQIVND (reference sequence). CDR3 protein: CASSIGTLELHF. CDR3 coding DNA: TGTGCCAGTAGTATCGGGACACTTGAGCTCCACTTT.

V and J are TRBV11-1 and TRBJ2-5, with TRBD1 matching over 8 bases. V trimming: 1 base; J trimming: 2 bases; junction bases outside the gene matches: 3. This CDR3 is built from 15 residues. Germline CDR1 is SGHAT and CDR2 is FQDESV (reference sequence). The chain's CDR3 is CASSLGGQGQETQYF. In nucleotides, the CDR3 is TGTGCCAGCAGCTTAGGAGGACAGGGTCAAGAGACCCAGTACTTC.

The genes are TRBV7-9 and TRBJ1-4, with TRBD1 identical over 10 bases. Germline CDR1 and CDR2: SEHNR and FQNEAQ (reference sequence). The CDR3 spans 15 residues. With V trimmed by 3 bases and J by 8 bases, 6 bases remained unmatched. The CDR3 loop is CASSLGTGEAEKLFF. The CDR3 DNA reads as TGTGCCAGCAGCTTGGGGACAGGGGAGGCGGAAAAACTGTTTTTT.

The chain links TRBV11-3 to TRBJ1-2; 8 positions match TRBD1. CDR1 and CDR2 from the germline V gene are SGHNT and YENEEA. The ends lost 3 bases at V and 2 bases at J; junction bases unmatched: 17. This CDR3 is built from 19 residues. The CDR3 region has the DNA TGTGCCAGCAGCTTCACACCTCGGGACAGGATTCCTTTGAACTATGGCTACACCTTC. This encodes CASSFTPRDRIPLNYGYTF.

The J gene is TRBJ1-5, the V gene TRBV7-2, with TRBD1 matching over 7 bases. Per the germline V gene, CDR1 is SGHTA and CDR2 is FQGNSA. The V segment lost 3 bases and the J segment 3 bases; nucleotides outside the gene matches: 5. The length of the CDR3 is 15 residues. CDR3 nucleotides: TGTGCCAGCAGCTTGAGACAGGGACCCAATCAGCCCCAGCATTTT. The encoded protein is CASSLRQGPNQPQHF.